The clone carrying this T cell receptor beta chain has a handful of counts. Its antigen is as yet unknown. These data belong to a study of human T cells and chemical hapten exposure. Study-wide findings and caveats: With DPC sensitization, TCRs exceeding 1 in 1000 frequency showed no change. In the PT1 data, expanded TCR counts showed a positive correlation with patch test score.

Individual cDNA molecules in this library carried unique molecular identifiers. TCRdb reanalysed the RACE reads using MiXCR and keeps one entry per CDR3 protein. This table has about 64,000 distinct CDR3 sequences, 9.5% to 12% appearing once. In germline, CDR1 is LGHNT, CDR2 FRNRAP. The CDR3 runs to 15 residues. Trimming removed 6 bases from V and 2 bases from J; junction bases left unmatched: 8. Sample time point: patch test 3, about 24 weeks after DPC sensitization. The treatment is: therapeutic diphenylcyclopropenone sensitization with weekly scalp DPC. The genes are TRBV12-5 and TRBJ2-3; TRBD1 agrees at 7 bases. The sequence derives from a woman in her twenties or thirties with alopecia areata. Some clones in this sample may be carry-over from other donors' samples. Specimen: whole blood, collected in connection with sensitization to the hapten diphenylcyclopropenone (DPC). CDR3 protein: CASGSPGTATDTQYF. As DNA, the CDR3 is TGTGCTAGTGGATCCCCCGGGACAGCCACAGATACGCAGTATTTT.